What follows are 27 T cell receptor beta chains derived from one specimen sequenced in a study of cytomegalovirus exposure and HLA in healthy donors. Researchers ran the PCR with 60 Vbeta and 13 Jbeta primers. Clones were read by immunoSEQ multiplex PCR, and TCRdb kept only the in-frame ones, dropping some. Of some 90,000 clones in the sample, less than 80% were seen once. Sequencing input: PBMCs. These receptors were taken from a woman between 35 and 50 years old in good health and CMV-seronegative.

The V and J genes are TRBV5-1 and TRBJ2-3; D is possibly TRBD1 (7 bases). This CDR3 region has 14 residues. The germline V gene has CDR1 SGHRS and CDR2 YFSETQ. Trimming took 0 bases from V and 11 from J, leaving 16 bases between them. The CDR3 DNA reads TGCGCCAGCAGCTTGGACAGGGGACTTTACGGGCAGTATTTT. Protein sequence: CASSLDRGLYGQYF.

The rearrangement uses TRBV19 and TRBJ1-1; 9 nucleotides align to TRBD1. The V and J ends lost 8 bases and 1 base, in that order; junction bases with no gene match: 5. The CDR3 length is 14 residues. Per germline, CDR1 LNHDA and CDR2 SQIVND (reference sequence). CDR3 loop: CASYTGGQNTEAFF. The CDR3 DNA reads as TGTGCCAGTTATACAGGGGGCCAGAACACTGAAGCTTTCTTT.

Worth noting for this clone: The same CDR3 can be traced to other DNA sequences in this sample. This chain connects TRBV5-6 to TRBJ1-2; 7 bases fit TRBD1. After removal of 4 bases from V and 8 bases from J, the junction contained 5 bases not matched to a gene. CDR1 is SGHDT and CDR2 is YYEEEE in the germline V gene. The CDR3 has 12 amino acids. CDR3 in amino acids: CASSLPTGGYTF. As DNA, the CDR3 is TGTGCCAGCAGCCTGCCGACAGGGGGCTACACCTTC.

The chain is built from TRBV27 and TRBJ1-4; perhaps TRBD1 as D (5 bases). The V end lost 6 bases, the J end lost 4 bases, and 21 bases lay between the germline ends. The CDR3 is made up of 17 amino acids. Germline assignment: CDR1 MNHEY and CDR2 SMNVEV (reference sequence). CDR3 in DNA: TGTGCCAGCAGACGTATCACAGGACGGGGGGGTAATGAAAAACTGTTTTTT. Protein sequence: CASRRITGRGGNEKLFF. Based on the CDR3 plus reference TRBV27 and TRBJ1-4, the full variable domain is EAQVTQNPRYLITVTGKKLTVTCSQNMNHEYMSWYRQDPGLGLRQIYYSMNVEVTDKGDVPEGYKVSRKEKRNFPLILESPSPNQTSLYFCASRRITGRGGNEKLFFGSGTQLSVL.

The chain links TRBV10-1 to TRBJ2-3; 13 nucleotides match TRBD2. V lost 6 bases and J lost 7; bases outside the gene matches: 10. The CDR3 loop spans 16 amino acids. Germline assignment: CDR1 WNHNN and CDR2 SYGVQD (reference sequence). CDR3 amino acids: CASSPETSGRHNTQYF. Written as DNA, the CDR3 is TGCGCCAGCAGCCCCGAGACTAGCGGGAGGCATAATACGCAGTATTTT.

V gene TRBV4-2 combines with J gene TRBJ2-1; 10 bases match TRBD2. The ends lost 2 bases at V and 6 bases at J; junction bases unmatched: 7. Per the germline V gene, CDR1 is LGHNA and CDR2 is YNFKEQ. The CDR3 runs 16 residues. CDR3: CASSQSLAGASNEQFF. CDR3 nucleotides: TGTGCCAGCAGCCAATCTCTAGCGGGAGCGTCCAATGAGCAGTTCTTC.

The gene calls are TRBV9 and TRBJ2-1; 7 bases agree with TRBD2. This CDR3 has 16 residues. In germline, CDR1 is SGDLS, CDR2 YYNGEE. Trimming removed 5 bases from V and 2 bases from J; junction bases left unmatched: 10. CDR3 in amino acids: CASSRRGRDAYNEQFF. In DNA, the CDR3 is TGTGCCAGCAGTAGACGCGGGAGAGACGCCTACAATGAGCAGTTCTTC.

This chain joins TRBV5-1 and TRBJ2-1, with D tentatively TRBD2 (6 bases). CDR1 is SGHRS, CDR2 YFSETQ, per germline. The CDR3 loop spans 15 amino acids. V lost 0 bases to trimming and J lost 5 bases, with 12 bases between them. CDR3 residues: CASSLVGGANNEQFF. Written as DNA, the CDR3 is TGCGCCAGCAGCTTGGTTGGCGGGGCAAACAATGAGCAGTTCTTC.

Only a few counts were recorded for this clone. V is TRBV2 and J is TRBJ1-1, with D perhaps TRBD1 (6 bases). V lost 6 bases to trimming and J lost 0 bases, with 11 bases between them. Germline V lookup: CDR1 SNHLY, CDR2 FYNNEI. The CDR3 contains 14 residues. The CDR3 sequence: CASRLTGLNTEAFF. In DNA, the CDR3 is TGTGCCAGCAGGCTAACAGGGTTGAACACTGAAGCTTTCTTT.

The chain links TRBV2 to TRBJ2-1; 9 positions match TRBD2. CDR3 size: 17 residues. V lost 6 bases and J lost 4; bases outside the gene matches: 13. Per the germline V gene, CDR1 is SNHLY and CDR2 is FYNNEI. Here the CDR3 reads CASSLRGGLADYNEQFF. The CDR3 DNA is TGTGCCAGCAGCCTACGCGGGGGACTAGCCGATTACAATGAGCAGTTCTTC.

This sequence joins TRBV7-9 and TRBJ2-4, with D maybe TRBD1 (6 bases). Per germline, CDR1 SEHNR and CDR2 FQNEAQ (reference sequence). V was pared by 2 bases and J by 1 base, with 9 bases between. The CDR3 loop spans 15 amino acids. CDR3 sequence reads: CASSLSQGAKNIQYF. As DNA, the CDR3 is TGTGCCAGCAGCTTAAGTCAGGGGGCCAAAAACATTCAGTACTTC. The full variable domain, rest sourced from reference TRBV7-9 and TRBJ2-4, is DTGVSQNPRHKITKRGQNVTFRCDPISEHNRLYWYRQTLGQGPEFLTYFQNEAQLEKSRLLSDRFSAERPKGSFSTLEIQRTEQGDSAMYLCASSLSQGAKNIQYFGAGTRLSVL.

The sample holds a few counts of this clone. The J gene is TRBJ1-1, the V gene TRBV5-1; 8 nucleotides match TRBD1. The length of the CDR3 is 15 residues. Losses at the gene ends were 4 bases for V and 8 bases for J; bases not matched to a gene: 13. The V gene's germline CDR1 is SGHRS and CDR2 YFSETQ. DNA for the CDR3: TGCGCCAGCAGCCCCAGTCCCGGGACAGGAGGAGAAGCTTTCTTT. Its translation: CASSPSPGTGGEAFF.

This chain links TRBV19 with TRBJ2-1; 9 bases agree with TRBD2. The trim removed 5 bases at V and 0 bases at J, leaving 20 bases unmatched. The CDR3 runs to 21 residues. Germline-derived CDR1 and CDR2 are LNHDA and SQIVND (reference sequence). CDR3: CASSAVMAGGLRGSSYNEQFF. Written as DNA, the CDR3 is TGTGCCAGTAGTGCCGTTATGGCGGGAGGGTTAAGAGGGAGCTCCTACAATGAGCAGTTCTTC.

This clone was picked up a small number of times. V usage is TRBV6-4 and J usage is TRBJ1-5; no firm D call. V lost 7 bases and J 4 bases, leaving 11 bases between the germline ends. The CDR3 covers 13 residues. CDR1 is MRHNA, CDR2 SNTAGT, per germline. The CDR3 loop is CASNIHWNQPQHF. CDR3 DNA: TGTGCCAGCAATATTCACTGGAATCAGCCCCAGCATTTT.

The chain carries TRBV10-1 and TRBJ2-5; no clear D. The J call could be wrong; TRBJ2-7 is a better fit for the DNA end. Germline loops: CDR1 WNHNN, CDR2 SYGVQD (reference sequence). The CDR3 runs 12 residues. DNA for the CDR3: TGCGCCAGCAGTCTACATAGAGGCGAGCAGTACTTC. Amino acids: CASSLHRGEQYF.

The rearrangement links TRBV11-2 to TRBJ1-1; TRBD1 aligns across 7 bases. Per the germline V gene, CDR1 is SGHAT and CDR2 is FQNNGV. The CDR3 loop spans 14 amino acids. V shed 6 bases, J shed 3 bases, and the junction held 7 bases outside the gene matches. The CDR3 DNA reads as TGTGCCAGCAGGGGCTCAGGGGGACACACTGAAGCTTTCTTT. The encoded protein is CASRGSGGHTEAFF.

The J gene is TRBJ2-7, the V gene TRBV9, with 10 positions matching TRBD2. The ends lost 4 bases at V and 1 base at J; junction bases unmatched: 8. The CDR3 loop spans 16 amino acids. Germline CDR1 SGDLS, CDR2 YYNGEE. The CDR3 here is CASSPSGRGLSYEQYF. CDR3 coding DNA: TGTGCCAGCAGCCCTAGCGGGAGAGGCCTTTCCTACGAGCAGTACTTC.

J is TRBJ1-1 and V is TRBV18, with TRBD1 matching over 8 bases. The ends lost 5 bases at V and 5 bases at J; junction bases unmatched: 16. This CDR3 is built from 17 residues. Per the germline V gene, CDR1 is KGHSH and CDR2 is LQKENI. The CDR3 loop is CASSSKRTGRGGTEAFF. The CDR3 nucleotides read TGTGCCAGCTCATCGAAACGGACAGGGAGGGGGGGTACTGAAGCTTTCTTT.

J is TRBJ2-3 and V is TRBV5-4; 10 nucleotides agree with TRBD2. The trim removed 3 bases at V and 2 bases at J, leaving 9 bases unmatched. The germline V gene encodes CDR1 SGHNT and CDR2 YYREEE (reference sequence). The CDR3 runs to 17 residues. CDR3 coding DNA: TGTGCCAGCAGCTATCCATTAGCGGGAGGTTTCACAGATACGCAGTATTTT. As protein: CASSYPLAGGFTDTQYF.

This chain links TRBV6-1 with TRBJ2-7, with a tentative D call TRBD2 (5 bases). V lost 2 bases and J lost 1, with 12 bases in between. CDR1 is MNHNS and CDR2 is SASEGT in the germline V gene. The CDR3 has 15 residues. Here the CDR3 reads CASSEREDGSYEQYF. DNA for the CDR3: TGTGCCAGCAGTGAACGGGAAGACGGGTCCTACGAGCAGTACTTC.

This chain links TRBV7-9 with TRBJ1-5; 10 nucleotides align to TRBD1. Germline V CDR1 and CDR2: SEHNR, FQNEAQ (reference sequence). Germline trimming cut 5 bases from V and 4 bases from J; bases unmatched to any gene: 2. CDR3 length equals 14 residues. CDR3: CASSAGQGNQPQHF. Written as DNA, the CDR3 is TGTGCCAGCAGCGCGGGACAGGGGAATCAGCCCCAGCATTTT.

CDR3 amino acids: CASSPRTIIYNEQFF. The CDR3 DNA reads as TGTGCCAGCAGTCCCCGGACTATCATCTACAATGAGCAGTTCTTC. The rearrangement links TRBV27 to TRBJ2-1, with D possibly matching TRBD2 (6 bases). The germline V gene encodes CDR1 MNHEY and CDR2 SMNVEV (reference sequence). The CDR3 loop spans 15 amino acids. V was clipped by 5 bases and J by 3 bases, with 14 bases between them.

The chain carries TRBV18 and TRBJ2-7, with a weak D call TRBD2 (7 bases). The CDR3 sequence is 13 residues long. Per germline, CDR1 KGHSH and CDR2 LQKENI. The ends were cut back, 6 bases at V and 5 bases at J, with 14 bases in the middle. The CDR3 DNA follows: TGTGCCAGCTCGAGGGAGGGGGTCGACGAGCAGTACTTC. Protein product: CASSREGVDEQYF.

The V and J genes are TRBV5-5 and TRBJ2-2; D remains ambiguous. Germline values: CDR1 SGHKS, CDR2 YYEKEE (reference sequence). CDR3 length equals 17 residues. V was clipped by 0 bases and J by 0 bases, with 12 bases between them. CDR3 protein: CASSLVWHYSNTGELFF. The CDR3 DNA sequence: TGTGCCAGCAGCTTGGTCTGGCACTATTCGAACACCGGGGAGCTGTTTTTT.

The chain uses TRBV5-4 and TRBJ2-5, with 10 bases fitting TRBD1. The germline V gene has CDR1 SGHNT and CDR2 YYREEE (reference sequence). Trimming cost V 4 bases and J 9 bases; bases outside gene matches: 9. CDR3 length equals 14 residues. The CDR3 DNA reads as TGTGCCAGCAGCCCGGGACAGGGGCTATTGGCCCAGTACTTC. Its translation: CASSPGQGLLAQYF. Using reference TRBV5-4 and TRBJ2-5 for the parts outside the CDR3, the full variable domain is ETGVTQSPTHLIKTRGQQVTLRCSSQSGHNTVSWYQQALGQGPQFIFQYYREEENGRGNFPPRFSGLQFPNYSSELNVNALELDDSALYLCASSPGQGLLAQYFGPGTRLLVL.

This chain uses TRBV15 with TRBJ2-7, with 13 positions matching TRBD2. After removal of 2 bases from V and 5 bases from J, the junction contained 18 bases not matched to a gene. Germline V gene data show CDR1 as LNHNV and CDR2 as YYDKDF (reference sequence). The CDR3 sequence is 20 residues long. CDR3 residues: CATSRLRRTSGRLRENEQYF. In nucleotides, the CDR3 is TGTGCCACCAGCAGACTACGAAGGACTAGCGGGAGACTAAGGGAGAACGAGCAGTACTTC.

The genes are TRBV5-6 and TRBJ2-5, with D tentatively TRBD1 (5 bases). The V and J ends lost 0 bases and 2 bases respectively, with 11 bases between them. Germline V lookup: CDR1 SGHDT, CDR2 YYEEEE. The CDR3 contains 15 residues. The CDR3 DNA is TGTGCCAGCAGCTTGGGACAGCTAATTCAAGAGACCCAGTACTTC. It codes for CASSLGQLIQETQYF.